This TCR beta chain was profiled in a study of cytomegalovirus exposure and HLA in healthy donors. Study outcomes and limitations: Most of the TCR beta V segments (in an earlier analysis) were productive either about 87% or about 30% of the time. Later analysis identified a missense DCLRE1C variant that was linked to TCR beta V- and J-gene trimming.

This CDR3 spans 14 amino acids. The germline CDR1 and CDR2 sequences are MNHEY and SVGAGI. The J segment lost 6 bases and the V segment lost 2 bases, leaving 6 bases of the junction unmatched. Note on this clone: Its antigen is as yet unknown.

60 Vbeta and 13 Jbeta primers were used in PCR. Profiling relied on immunoSEQ multiplex PCR, and the TCRdb table lists in-frame clones only, not all of them. The table shows 95,000 to 150,000 clones, with approximately 84% occurring only once. The sequencing sample was made of PBMCs. This sequence was found in a man aged 18-30 years in good health and CMV-seropositive. This chain uses TRBV6-5 with TRBJ2-5; 7 positions agree with TRBD2. The CDR3 coding sequence is TGTGCCAGCAGTTACCCGGGAGCGGGGAAGACCCAGTACTTC. It specifies CASSYPGAGKTQYF.